This TCR beta chain was observed in a study of blood T cell repertoires in COVID-19. The wider study: From the United States, Italy and Spain came samples of acute and convalescent COVID-19.

The ends lost 8 bases at V and 7 bases at J; junction bases unmatched: 6. Germline assignment: CDR1 SEHNR and CDR2 FQNEAQ (reference sequence). The CDR3 length is 13 residues. The repertoire was sequenced with immunoSEQ multiplex PCR; TCRdb's copy has only in-frame clones and lacks some. In the table there are fewer than 90,000 clones, approximately 89% of which are singletons. The material sequenced was peripheral blood. The J gene is TRBJ2-1, the V gene TRBV7-9; 9 bases fit TRBD2. This clonotype was sampled from a man aged 50-60 years with active or convalescent COVID-19. CDR3 sequence (DNA): TGTGCCAGCTGCGCTAGCGGGGTAAATGAGCAGTTCTTC. Residues: CASCASGVNEQFF.